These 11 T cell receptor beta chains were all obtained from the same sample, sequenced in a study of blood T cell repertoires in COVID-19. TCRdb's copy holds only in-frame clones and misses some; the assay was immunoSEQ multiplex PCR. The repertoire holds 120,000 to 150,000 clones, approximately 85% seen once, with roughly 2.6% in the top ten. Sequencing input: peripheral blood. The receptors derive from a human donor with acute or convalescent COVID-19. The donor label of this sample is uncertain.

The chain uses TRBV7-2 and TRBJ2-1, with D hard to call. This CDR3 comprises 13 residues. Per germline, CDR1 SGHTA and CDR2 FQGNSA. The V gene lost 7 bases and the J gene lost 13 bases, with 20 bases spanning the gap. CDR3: CASTIKASSFQFF. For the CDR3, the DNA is TGTGCCAGCACCATCAAGGCCTCTAGTTTCCAGTTCTTC.

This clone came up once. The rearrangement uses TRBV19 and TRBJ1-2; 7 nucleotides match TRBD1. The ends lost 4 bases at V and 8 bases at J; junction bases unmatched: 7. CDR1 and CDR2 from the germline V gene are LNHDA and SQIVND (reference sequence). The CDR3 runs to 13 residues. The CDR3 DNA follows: TGTGCCAGTAGTACGAGACAGGGAAAAGGCTACACCTTC. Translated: CASSTRQGKGYTF.

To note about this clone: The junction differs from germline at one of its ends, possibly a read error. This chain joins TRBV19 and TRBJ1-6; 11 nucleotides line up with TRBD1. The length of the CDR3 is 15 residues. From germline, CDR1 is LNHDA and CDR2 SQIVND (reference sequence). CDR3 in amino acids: CASSIGQGAYSPLHF. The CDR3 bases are TGTGCAAGTAGTATCGGACAGGGGGCCTATTCACCCCTCCACTTT.

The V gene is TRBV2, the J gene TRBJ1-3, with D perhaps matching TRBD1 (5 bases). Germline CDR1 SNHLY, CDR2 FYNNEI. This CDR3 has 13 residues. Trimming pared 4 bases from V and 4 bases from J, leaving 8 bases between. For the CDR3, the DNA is TGTGCCAGCAGTGGGGACTCGGGAAACACCATATATTTT. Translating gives CASSGDSGNTIYF.

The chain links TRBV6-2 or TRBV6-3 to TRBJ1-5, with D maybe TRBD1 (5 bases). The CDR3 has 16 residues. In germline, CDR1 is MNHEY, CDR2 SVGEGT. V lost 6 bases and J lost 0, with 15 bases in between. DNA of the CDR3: TGTGCCAGCAGCCCCGCGCGGGGGATTAGCAATCAGCCCCAGCATTTT. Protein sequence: CASSPARGISNQPQHF.

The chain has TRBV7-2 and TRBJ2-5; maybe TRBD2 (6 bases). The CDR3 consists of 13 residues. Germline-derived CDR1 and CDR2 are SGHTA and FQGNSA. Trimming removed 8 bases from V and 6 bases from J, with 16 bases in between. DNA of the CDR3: TGTGCCAGCCAGATGGTGGGGGGAAAGACCCAGTACTTC. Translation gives CASQMVGGKTQYF.

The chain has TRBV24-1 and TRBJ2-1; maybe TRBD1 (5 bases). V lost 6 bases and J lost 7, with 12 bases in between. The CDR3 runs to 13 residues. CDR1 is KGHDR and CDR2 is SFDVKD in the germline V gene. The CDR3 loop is CATSQGFGNEQFF. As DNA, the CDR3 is TGTGCCACCAGTCAGGGTTTCGGGAATGAGCAGTTCTTC.

For the CDR3, the DNA is TGCGCCAGCAGCCAAGAAGGACAAGAAGCTTTCTTT. This sequence encodes CASSQEGQEAFF. The chain carries TRBV4-1 and TRBJ1-1; the D gene is possibly TRBD1 (5 bases). The CDR3 extends over 12 amino acids. The germline V and J ends were trimmed by 0 bases and 8 bases, with 7 bases remaining between them. Germline CDR1 reads MGHRA; CDR2 reads YSYEKL.

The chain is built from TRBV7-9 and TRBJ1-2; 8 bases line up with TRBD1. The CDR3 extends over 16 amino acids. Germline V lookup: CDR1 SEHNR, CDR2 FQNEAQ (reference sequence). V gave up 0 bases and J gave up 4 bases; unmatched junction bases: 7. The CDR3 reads CASSLAPRGHAYGYTF. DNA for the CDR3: TGTGCCAGCAGCTTAGCCCCCAGGGGGCATGCCTATGGCTACACCTTC.

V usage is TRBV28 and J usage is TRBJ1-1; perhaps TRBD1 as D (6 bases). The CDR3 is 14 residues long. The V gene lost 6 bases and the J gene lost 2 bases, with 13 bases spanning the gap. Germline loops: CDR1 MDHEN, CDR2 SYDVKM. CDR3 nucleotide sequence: TGTGCCAGCAGGGCCCCGGGACATAACACTGAAGCTTTCTTT. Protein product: CASRAPGHNTEAFF.

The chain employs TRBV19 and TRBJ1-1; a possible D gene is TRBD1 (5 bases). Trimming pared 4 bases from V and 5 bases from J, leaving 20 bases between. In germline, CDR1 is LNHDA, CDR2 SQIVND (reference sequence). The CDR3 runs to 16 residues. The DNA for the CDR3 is TGTGCCAGTAGTACCCTGACCCGACAGTTGGGAACTGAAGCTTTCTTT. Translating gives CASSTLTRQLGTEAFF.